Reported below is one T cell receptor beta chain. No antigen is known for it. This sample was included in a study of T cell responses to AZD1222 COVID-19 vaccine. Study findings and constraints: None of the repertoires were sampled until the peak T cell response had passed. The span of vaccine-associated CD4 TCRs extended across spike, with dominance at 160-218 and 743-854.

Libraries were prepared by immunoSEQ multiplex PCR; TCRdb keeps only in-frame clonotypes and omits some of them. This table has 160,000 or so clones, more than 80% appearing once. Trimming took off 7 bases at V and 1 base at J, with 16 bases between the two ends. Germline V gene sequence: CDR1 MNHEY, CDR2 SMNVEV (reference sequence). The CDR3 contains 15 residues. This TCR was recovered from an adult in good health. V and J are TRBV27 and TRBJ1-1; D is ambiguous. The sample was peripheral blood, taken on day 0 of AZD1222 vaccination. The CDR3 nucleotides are TGTGCCAGCAACGGAGTAAGGGCGGGGAACACTGAAGCTTTCTTT. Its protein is CASNGVRAGNTEAFF.